The 5 T cell receptor beta chains below were found in one sample sequenced in a study of response to subunit inactivated influenza vaccine. From the RT-PCR reads, TCRdb called clonotypes with MiXCR, one entry per CDR3 protein. The sample has 540,000 or so distinct CDR3 sequences, 13% seen once. Sequenced here: PBMCs from blood, sampled 40 to 50 days after vaccination. The source is a man aged 45-60 years who received an inactivated influenza vaccine.

V is TRBV7-2 and J is TRBJ1-2; D remains unclear. Trimming left V 2 bases short and J 8 bases short, with 12 bases between. The CDR3 is 13 amino acids. In germline, CDR1 is SGHTA, CDR2 FQGNSA. The CDR3 nucleotides read TGTGCCAGCAGCTTAAAGGGTACCGGGGGCTACACCTTC. Translated, it gives CASSLKGTGGYTF.

The chain joins TRBV7-9 to TRBJ1-1; 9 nucleotides align to TRBD1. CDR1 and CDR2 from the germline V gene are SEHNR and FQNEAQ (reference sequence). The CDR3 spans 15 residues. The trim removed 3 bases at V and 6 bases at J, leaving 8 bases unmatched. The CDR3 DNA reads as TGTGCCAGCAGCTTCTCCGGGACAGGGCGGCCTGAAGCTTTCTTT. Translation: CASSFSGTGRPEAFF.

The V and J genes are TRBV30 and TRBJ2-6; D is perhaps TRBD1 or TRBD2 (6 bases each). Germline CDR1 GTSNPN, CDR2 SVGIG (reference sequence). The CDR3 is 14 amino acids. The ends were cut back, 3 bases at V and 4 bases at J, with 10 bases in the middle. The CDR3 loop is CAWSWGAGANVLTF. In nucleotides, the CDR3 is TGTGCCTGGAGCTGGGGGGCCGGGGCCAACGTCCTGACTTTC.

This clonotype has just a few counts. This chain joins TRBV4-1 and TRBJ2-1; 8 bases map to TRBD2. Germline values: CDR1 MGHRA, CDR2 YSYEKL. Trimming removed 1 base from V and 5 bases from J; junction bases left unmatched: 7. CDR3 length equals 16 residues. CDR3 loop: CASSQVVGTRNNEQFF. The CDR3 region has the DNA TGCGCCAGCAGCCAAGTGGTCGGGACTAGGAACAATGAGCAGTTCTTC.

This clonotype occurred a few times. The genes are TRBV28 and TRBJ2-7; D not certain. The CDR3 sequence is 12 residues long. Looked up from germline, CDR1 is MDHEN and CDR2 is SYDVKM. Trimming removed 8 bases at V and 2 bases at J, with 10 bases between. The CDR3 nucleotides are TGTGCCAGCGAAGGTTCCACCTACGAGCAGTACTTC. This translates into CASEGSTYEQYF.